The entry below describes one T cell receptor (beta chain). Its antigen has not been determined. Base qualities were left out, and no much larger clone turns up one base away. The study was a case-control design nested within a healthcare worker cohort in London, UK, with weekly nasopharyngeal swab PCR tests and blood sampling. Healthcare workers were enrolled in the week of the UK lockdown, from 23 to 31 March 2020, and were followed every week for up to roughly 15 weeks. From the cysteine through the phenylalanine, the CDR3 covers 13 amino acids. Only the CDR3 part of the read is kept: 39 bases, read in frame from the first base. CDR1 MDHEN and CDR2 SYDVKM are derived from the germline V gene. Trimming at the junction amounts to 6 bases on V and 7 bases on J, and the germline ends lie 12 bases apart. This record belongs to a study of early T cells in non-severe SARS-CoV-2 infection (dated by TCRdb to about 2021). With regard to the full study: TCR sequencing used bulk RNA from unsorted whole blood, so alpha and beta chains could not be paired.

Points the paper makes about the study in general: Matching against VDJdb was skewed toward anti-spike CD8 responses, likely underestimated virus-specific expansions, and missed private and CD4 specificities.

The library came from 5' RACE. This sample was sequenced with a NextSeq 500. The TCR library protocol attached unique molecular identifiers to individual cDNA molecules to correct for sequencing error and PCR bias. TCR alpha and beta chains were both sequenced, and the abundances of alpha and beta sequences in each sample were closely correlated with each other. The paper's data handling went like this. Decombinator V4 was used to annotate the V gene, J gene and CDR3 of the TCR sequences. Expanded TCRs were defined as changing significantly between any two time points under a Poisson model with p below 0.0001. Abundances of TCRs were expressed as counts per million after normalisation to the total number of TCRs sequenced in each sample. TRAV1-2 paired with TRAJ12, TRAJ20 or TRAJ33 defined MAIT TCRs, while TRAV10 paired with TRAJ18 defined iNKT TCRs. VDJdb, accessed 1 November 2021, was searched for CMV, EBV and SARS-CoV-2 annotated TCRs, with TCRs annotated for multiple antigens excluded. Through fastp at Q25 and MiXCR, TCRdb rebuilt clones from the public reads, retaining in-frame beta chains. One record per CDR3 amino acid sequence lists the most common genes and DNA. For this entry, the V and J calls and clone size follow TCRdb and not the study's own pipeline. The sample profile shows 40,000 to 50,000 distinct CDR3 sequences; less than 15% of them were found once. The ten largest clones take up approximately 10% of the sample.

Sequences were obtained from whole blood. The chain employs TRBV28 and TRBJ1-4, with the D gene uncertain. The source is an adult who was a healthcare worker with PCR-confirmed SARS-CoV-2 infection or an uninfected control (not recorded which). This receptor has the CDR3 CASSPAGVEKLFF. The base sequence is TGTGCCAGCAGCCCCGCCGGGGTTGAAAAACTGTTTTTT.